The 12 T cell receptor beta chains below all came from one sample that was sequenced in a study of identical twins. TCRdb re-analysed the 5' RACE reads in MiXCR, keeping a single row per CDR3 protein. The sample has roughly 220,000 distinct CDR3 sequences, 6.5% seen once. This sample also belongs to another study, concerning T cells expressing NK-cell markers.

The material sequenced was CD8+ T cells sorted from blood. The receptors here all came from a woman younger than 30 in good health.

This clonotype was seen a few times. The rearrangement links TRBV12-3 or TRBV12-4 to TRBJ1-4; tentatively, D is TRBD1 (6 bases). Trimming left V 3 bases short and J 12 bases short, with 14 bases between. The CDR3 sequence is 13 residues long. CDR3 sequence: CASSLGRGIELFF. CDR3 in DNA: TGTGCCAGCAGTTTGGGCAGGGGAATAGAACTGTTTTTT.

The V gene is TRBV6-5, the J gene TRBJ1-2; D is unresolved. Looked up from germline, CDR1 is MNHEY and CDR2 is SVGAGI. CDR3 length equals 11 residues. Trimming removed 8 bases at V and 3 bases at J, with 7 bases between. Here the CDR3 DNA reads TGTGCCAGCCTCACTGACTATGGCTACACCTTC. Translating it yields CASLTDYGYTF.

This clonotype appeared many times. CDR3 bases: TGTGCCAGCAGTGAGGACTATTCGAACACCGGGGAGCTGTTTTTT. Translated, it gives CASSEDYSNTGELFF. V is TRBV6-4 and J is TRBJ2-2, with D tentatively TRBD2 (6 bases). Germline values: CDR1 MRHNA, CDR2 SNTAGT. Trimming pared 3 bases from V and 0 bases from J, leaving 8 bases between. The CDR3 extends over 15 amino acids.

This clonotype turned up a few times. The chain has TRBV7-3 and TRBJ2-1; TRBD2 aligns across 7 bases. Germline V gene data show CDR1 as SGHTA and CDR2 as FQGTGA. J lost 7 bases, V lost 2 bases, and 8 bases had no gene match. This CDR3 is 15 amino acids long. The CDR3 DNA follows: TGTGCCAGCAGCTTAGCTAGCGGACTCTCGAATGAGCAGTTCTTC. Its protein is CASSLASGLSNEQFF.

This chain connects TRBV29-1 to TRBJ2-3; D not certain. This CDR3 spans 15 amino acids. Trimming took off 6 bases at V and 2 bases at J, with 18 bases between the two ends. The germline CDR1 and CDR2 sequences are SQVTM and ANQGSEA. CDR3 DNA: TGCAGCGTCTACCTACTTCAACCGTACACAGATACGCAGTATTTT. This gives the protein CSVYLLQPYTDTQYF.

This clonotype was seen a few times. The chain has TRBV7-8 and TRBJ2-1, with D perhaps given as TRBD1 or TRBD2 (6 bases each). The germline V and J ends were trimmed by 7 bases and 2 bases, with 21 bases remaining between them. The CDR3 extends over 17 amino acids. CDR1 SGHVS and CDR2 FQNEAQ come from the germline V gene. CDR3 in DNA: TGTGCCAGCACCATAGGGGGGCTAGCGTCTACCTACAATGAGCAGTTCTTC. Translated: CASTIGGLASTYNEQFF.

The chain combines TRBV7-9 with TRBJ2-7; D may be TRBD1 (6 bases). V was cut by 3 bases and J by 1 base, with 16 bases left in between. The CDR3 is 16 residues long. CDR1 is SEHNR, CDR2 FQNEAQ, per germline (reference sequence). CDR3 coding DNA: TGTGCCAGCAGCTTCGCGGAGACAGGAGCGTCCTACGAGCAGTACTTC. Translating gives CASSFAETGASYEQYF.

This clonotype was picked up many times. V and J are TRBV5-6 and TRBJ2-7; D gene unclear. V lost 2 bases, J lost 2 bases, and 11 bases lay in between. Germline CDR1 and CDR2: SGHDT and YYEEEE. The CDR3 runs 14 residues. The CDR3 DNA reads as TGTGCCAGCAGCTTAGGCACAGCCACCTACGAGCAGTACTTC. Its translation is CASSLGTATYEQYF.

In its sample, this clonotype was seen many times. The gene calls are TRBV7-9 and TRBJ2-7; 7 positions agree with TRBD1. This CDR3 region has 15 residues. V shed 4 bases and J 4 bases; nucleotides not matched to a gene: 10. The V gene's germline CDR1 is SEHNR and CDR2 FQNEAQ (reference sequence). The CDR3 spells CASSSGTEMYYEQYF. The DNA of the CDR3 is TGTGCCAGCAGCTCCGGGACAGAAATGTATTACGAGCAGTACTTC.

This chain joins TRBV9 and TRBJ2-2; D perhaps matches TRBD1 (7 bases). CDR3 length: 15 amino acids. Trimming pared 3 bases from V and 7 bases from J, leaving 16 bases between. Germline lookup yields CDR1 SGDLS and CDR2 YYNGEE. The CDR3 sequence is CASSDHRGGSGELFF. DNA of the CDR3: TGTGCCAGCAGCGATCACAGGGGAGGCAGCGGGGAGCTGTTTTTT.

The chain combines TRBV11-2 with TRBJ2-7, with TRBD1 as a possible D gene (6 bases). Germline loops: CDR1 SGHAT, CDR2 FQNNGV. The V end was cut by 1 base, the J end by 5 bases, with 12 bases between. CDR3 length: 14 residues. This chain's CDR3 is CASSLAGAGNEQYF. The CDR3 nucleotides read TGTGCCAGCAGCTTAGCAGGGGCAGGCAACGAGCAGTACTTC.

The genes are TRBV9 and TRBJ1-3; D unresolved. This CDR3 comprises 14 residues. V lost 5 bases and J 4 bases, leaving 13 bases between the germline ends. CDR1 SGDLS and CDR2 YYNGEE come from the germline V gene. CDR3 coding DNA: TGTGCCAGCAGGAGTACAGACGCAGGAAACACCATATATTTT. It yields the protein CASRSTDAGNTIYF.